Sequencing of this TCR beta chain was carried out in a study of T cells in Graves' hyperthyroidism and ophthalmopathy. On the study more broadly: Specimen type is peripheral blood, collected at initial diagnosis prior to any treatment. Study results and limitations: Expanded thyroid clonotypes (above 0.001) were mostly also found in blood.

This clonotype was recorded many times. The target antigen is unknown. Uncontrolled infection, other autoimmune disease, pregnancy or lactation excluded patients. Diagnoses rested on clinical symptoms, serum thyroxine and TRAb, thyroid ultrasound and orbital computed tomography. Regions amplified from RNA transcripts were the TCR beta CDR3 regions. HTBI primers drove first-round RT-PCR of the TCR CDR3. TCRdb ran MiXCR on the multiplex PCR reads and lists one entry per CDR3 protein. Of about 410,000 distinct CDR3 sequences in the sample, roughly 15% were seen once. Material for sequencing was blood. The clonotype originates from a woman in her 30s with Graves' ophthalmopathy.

The CDR3 sequence is CASSFQGTYYGYTF. The CDR3 DNA follows: TGTGCCAGCAGTTTCCAGGGTACCTACTATGGCTACACCTTC. The rearrangement links TRBV12-3 or TRBV12-4 to TRBJ1-2; D possibly corresponds to TRBD1 (5 bases). The CDR3 is 14 residues long. V was pared by 3 bases and J by 3 bases, with 11 bases between.